This TCR beta chain was observed in a study of blood T cell repertoires in COVID-19. Overall study: T cells, B-cell-depleted T cells, or PBMCs provided the cDNA or gDNA that served as material.

Seattle cases were enrolled at active infection and followed longitudinally. The assay was immunoSEQ multiplex PCR, and TCRdb's table has in-frame clones only and misses some. The sample records fewer than 450,000 clones, 88% being singletons. The sequencing sample was made of peripheral blood. This clonotype originated in a woman aged 50 to 60 with COVID-19, enrolled during active disease.

The CDR3 reads CASSQGGFANQPQHF. Written as DNA, the CDR3 is TGTGCCAGCAGCCAAGGAGGGTTTGCAAATCAGCCCCAGCATTTT. The rearrangement joins TRBV3-1 (or the pseudogene TRBV3-2) to TRBJ1-5; no reliable D call. Germline values: CDR1 LGHDT, CDR2 YNNKEL (reference sequence). The CDR3 extends over 15 amino acids. V gave up 1 base and J gave up 4 bases, with 11 bases separating them.